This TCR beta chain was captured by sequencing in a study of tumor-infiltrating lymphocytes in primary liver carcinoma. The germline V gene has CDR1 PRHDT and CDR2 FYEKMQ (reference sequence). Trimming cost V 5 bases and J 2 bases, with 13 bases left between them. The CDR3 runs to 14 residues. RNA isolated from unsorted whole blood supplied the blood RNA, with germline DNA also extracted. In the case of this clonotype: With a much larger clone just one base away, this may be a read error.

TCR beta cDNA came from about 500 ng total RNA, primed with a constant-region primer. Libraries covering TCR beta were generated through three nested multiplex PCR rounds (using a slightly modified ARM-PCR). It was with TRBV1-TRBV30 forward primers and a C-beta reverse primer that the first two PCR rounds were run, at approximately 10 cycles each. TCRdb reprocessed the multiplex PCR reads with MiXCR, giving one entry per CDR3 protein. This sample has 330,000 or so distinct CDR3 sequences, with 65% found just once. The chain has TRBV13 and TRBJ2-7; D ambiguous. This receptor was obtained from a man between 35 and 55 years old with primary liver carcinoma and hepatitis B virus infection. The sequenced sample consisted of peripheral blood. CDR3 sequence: CASSKKYSAYEQYF. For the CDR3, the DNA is TGTGCCAGCAGCAAAAAATACTCCGCCTACGAGCAGTACTTC. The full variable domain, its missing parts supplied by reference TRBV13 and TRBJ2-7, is AAGVIQSPRHLIKEKRETATLKCYPIPRHDTVYWYQQGPGQDPQFLISFYEKMQSDKGSIPDRFSAQQFSDYHSELNMSSLELGDSALYFCASSKKYSAYEQYFGPGTRLTVT.